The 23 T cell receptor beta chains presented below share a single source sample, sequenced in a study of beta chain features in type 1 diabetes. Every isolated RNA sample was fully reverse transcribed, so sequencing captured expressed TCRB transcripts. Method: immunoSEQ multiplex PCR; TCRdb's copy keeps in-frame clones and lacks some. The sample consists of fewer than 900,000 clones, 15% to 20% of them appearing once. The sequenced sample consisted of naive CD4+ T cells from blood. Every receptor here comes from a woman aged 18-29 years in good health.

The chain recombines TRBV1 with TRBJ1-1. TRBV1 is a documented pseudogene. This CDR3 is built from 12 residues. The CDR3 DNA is TGCACCAGCAGCTCACGAGGTACTGAAGCTTTCTTT. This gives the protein CTSSSRGTEAFF.

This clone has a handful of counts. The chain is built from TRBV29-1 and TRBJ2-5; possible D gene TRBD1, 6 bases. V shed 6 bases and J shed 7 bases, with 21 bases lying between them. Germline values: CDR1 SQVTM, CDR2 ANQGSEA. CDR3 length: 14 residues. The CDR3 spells CSVGQQDGDGTQYF. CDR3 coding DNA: TGCAGCGTCGGACAGCAAGATGGAGACGGGACCCAGTACTTC. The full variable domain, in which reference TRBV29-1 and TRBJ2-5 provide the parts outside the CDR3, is SAVISQKPSRDICQRGTSLTIQCQVDSQVTMMFWYRQQPGQSLTLIATANQGSEATYESGFVIDKFPISRPNLTFSTLTVSNMSPEDSSIYLCSVGQQDGDGTQYFGPGTRLLVL.

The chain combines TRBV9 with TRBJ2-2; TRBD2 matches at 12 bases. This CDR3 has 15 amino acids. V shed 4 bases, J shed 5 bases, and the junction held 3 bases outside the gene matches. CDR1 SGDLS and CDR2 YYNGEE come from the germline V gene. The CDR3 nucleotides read TGTGCCAGCAGCATCGGACTAGCGGGGACCGGGGAGCTGTTTTTT. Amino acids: CASSIGLAGTGELFF.

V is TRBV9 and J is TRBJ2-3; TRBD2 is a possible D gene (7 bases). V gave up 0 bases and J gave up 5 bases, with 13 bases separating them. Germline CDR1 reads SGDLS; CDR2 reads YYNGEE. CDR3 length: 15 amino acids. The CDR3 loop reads CASSVVAGAGDTQYF. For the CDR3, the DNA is TGTGCCAGCAGCGTAGTTGCGGGGGCTGGAGATACGCAGTATTTT.

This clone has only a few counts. The CDR3 DNA is TGTGCCAGCAGTTACTCGAAGGCGTTCGAGCAGTACTTC. Protein product: CASSYSKAFEQYF. The V and J genes are TRBV6-6 and TRBJ2-7; D uncertain. V was shortened by 0 bases and J by 6 bases, with 9 bases between the two germline ends. This CDR3 comprises 13 residues. CDR1 is MNHNY and CDR2 is SVGAGI in the germline V gene (reference sequence).

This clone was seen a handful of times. The CDR3 spells CASSPVSGARETQYF. CDR3 nucleotide sequence: TGTGCCAGCTCACCTGTGAGCGGGGCTCGGGAGACCCAGTACTTC. The chain joins TRBV18 to TRBJ2-5; TRBD2 matches 7 bases. This CDR3 comprises 15 residues. Per germline, CDR1 KGHSH and CDR2 LQKENI. V shed 3 bases, J shed 5 bases, and the junction held 9 bases outside the gene matches.

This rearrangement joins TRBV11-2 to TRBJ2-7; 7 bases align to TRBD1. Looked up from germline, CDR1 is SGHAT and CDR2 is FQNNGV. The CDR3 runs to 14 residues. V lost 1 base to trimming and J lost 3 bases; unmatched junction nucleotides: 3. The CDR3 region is CASSLGGQLYEQYF. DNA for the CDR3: TGTGCCAGCAGCTTAGGGGGACAGCTCTACGAGCAGTACTTC. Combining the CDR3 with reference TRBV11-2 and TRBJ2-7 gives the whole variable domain EAGVAQSPRYKIIEKRQSVAFWCNPISGHATLYWYQQILGQGPKLLIQFQNNGVVDDSQLPKDRFSAERLKGVDSTLKIQPAKLEDSAVYLCASSLGGQLYEQYFGPGTRLTVT.

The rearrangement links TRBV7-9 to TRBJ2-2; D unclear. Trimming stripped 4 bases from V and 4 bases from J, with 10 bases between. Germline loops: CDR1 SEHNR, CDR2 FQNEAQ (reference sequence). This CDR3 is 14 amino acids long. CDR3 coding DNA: TGTGCCAGCAGCTCATCTACTCCCACCGGGGAGCTGTTTTTT. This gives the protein CASSSSTPTGELFF. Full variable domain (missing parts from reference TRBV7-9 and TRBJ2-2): DTGVSQNPRHKITKRGQNVTFRCDPISEHNRLYWYRQTLGQGPEFLTYFQNEAQLEKSRLLSDRFSAERPKGSFSTLEIQRTEQGDSAMYLCASSSSTPTGELFFGEGSRLTVL.

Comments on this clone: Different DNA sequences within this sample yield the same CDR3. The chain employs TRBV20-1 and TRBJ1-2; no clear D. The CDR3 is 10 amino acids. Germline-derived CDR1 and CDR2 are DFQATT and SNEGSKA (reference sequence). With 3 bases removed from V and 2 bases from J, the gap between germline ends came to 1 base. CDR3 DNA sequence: TGCAGTGCTAGGAACTATGGCTACACCTTC. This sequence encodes CSARNYGYTF.

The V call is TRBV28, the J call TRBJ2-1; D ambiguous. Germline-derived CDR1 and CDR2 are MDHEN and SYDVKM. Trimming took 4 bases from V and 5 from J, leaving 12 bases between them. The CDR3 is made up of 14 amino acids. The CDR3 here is CASSWTVGNNEQFF. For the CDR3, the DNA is TGTGCCAGCAGTTGGACGGTAGGAAACAATGAGCAGTTCTTC.

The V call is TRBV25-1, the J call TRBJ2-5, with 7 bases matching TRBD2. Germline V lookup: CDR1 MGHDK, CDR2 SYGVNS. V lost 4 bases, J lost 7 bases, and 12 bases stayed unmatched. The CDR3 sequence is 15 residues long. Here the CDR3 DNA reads TGTGCCAGCAGTGCTGGAGGGAGGGCCCTAGGGACCCAGTACTTC. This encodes CASSAGGRALGTQYF.

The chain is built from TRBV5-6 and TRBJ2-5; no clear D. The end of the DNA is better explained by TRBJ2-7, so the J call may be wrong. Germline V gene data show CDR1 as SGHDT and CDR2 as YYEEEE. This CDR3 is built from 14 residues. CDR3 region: CASSSRLKAYEQYF. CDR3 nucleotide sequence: TGTGCCAGCAGCTCCCGACTGAAAGCCTACGAGCAGTACTTC.

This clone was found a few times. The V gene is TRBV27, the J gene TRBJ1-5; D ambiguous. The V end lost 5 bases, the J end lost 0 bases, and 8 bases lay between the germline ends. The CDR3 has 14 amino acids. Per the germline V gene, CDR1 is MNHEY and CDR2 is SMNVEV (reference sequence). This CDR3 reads CASSAQYSNQPQHF. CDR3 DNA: TGTGCCAGCAGTGCGCAATATAGCAATCAGCCCCAGCATTTT.

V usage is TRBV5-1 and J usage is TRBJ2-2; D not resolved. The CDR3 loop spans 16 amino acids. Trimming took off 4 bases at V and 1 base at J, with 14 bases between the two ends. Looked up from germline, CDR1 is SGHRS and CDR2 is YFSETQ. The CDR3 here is CASSKNPNGNTGELFF. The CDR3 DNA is TGCGCCAGCAGCAAAAATCCCAACGGGAACACCGGGGAGCTGTTTTTT.

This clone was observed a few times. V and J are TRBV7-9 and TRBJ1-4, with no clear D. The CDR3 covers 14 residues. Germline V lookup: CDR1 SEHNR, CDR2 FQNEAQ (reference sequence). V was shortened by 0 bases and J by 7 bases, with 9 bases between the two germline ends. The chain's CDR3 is CASSLASGGEKLFF. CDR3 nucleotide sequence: TGTGCCAGCAGCTTAGCCTCGGGAGGTGAAAAACTGTTTTTT.

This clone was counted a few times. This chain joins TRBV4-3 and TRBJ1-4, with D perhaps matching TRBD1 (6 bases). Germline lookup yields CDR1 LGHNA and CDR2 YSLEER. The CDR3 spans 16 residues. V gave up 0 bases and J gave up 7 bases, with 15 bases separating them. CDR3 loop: CASSQERGATPEKLFF. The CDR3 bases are TGCGCCAGCAGCCAAGAACGGGGGGCGACTCCTGAAAAACTGTTTTTT.

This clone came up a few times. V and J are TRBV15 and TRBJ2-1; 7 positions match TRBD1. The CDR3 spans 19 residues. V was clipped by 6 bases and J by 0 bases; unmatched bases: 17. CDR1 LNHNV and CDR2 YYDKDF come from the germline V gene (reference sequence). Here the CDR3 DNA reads TGTGCCACCAGAACCGTCCGTCCCAGGGGGAGCCTCTCCTACAATGAGCAGTTCTTC. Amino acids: CATRTVRPRGSLSYNEQFF.

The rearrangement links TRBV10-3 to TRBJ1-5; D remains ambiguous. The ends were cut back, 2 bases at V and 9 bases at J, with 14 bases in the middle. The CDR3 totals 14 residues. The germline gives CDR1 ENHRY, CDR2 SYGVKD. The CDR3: CAISEGLGVGPQHF. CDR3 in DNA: TGTGCCATCAGTGAGGGACTCGGAGTTGGGCCCCAGCATTTT.

The CDR3, as DNA: TGTGCCAGCAGCTTATGGTACCGGCGGGGACGCACAGATACGCAGTATTTT. Its protein product is CASSLWYRRGRTDTQYF. The chain links TRBV7-9 to TRBJ2-3; tentatively, D is TRBD2 (6 bases). The germline gives CDR1 SEHNR, CDR2 FQNEAQ (reference sequence). The CDR3 is made up of 17 amino acids. V was trimmed by 2 bases and J by 1 base, leaving 16 bases between them.

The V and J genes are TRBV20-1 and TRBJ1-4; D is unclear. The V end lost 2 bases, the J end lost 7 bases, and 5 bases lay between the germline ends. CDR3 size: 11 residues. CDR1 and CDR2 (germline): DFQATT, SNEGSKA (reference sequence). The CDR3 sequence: CSARSGEKLFF. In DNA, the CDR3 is TGCAGTGCTAGATCGGGTGAAAAACTGTTTTTT.

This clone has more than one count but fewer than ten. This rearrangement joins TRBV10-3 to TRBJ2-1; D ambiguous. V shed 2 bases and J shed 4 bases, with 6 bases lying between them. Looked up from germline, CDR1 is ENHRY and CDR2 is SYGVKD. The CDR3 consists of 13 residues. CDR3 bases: TGTGCCATCAGTGAGAGTTTTTACAATGAGCAGTTCTTC. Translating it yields CAISESFYNEQFF.

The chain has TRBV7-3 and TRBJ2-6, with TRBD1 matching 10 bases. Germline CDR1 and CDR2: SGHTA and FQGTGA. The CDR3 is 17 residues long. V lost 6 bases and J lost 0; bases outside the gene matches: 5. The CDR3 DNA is TGTGCCAGCAGTTATCGGGACAGGGGCTCTGGGGCCAACGTCCTGACTTTC. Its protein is CASSYRDRGSGANVLTF. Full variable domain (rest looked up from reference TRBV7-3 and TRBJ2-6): GAGVSQTPSNKVTEKGKYVELRCDPISGHTALYWYRQSLGQGPEFLIYFQGTGAADDSGLPNDRFFAVRPEGSVSTLKIQRTERGDSAVYLCASSYRDRGSGANVLTFGAGSRLTVL.

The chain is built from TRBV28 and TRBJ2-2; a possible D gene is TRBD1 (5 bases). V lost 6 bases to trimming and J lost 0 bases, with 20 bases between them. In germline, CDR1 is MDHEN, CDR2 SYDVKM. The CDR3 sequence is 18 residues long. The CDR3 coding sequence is TGTGCCAGCAGCAATACAGGCCGATGGGGTTCGAACACCGGGGAGCTGTTTTTT. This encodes CASSNTGRWGSNTGELFF.